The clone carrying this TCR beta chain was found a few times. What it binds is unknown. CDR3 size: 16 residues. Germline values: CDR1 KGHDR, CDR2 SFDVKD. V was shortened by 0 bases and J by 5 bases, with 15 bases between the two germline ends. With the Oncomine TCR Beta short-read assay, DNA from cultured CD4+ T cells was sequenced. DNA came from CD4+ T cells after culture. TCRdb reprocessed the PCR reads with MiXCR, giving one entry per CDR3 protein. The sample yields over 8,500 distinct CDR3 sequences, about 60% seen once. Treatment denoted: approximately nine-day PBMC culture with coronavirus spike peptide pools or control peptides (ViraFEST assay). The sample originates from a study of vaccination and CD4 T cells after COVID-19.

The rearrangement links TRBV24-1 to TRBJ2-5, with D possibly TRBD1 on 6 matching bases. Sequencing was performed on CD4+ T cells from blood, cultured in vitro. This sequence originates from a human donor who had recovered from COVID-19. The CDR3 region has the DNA TGTGCCACCAGTGATTTGCACGGGCAGGGGAAGGAGACCCAGTACTTC. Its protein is CATSDLHGQGKETQYF.